These T cell receptor beta chains were read from a single sample in a study of blood T cell repertoires in COVID-19. The assay was immunoSEQ multiplex PCR, and TCRdb's table has in-frame clones only and misses some. The sample has roughly 190,000 clones; approximately 88% are singletons. Sequencing used PBMCs or T cells enriched from blood (not recorded which). The receptors originated from a woman between 25 and 40 years old who had recovered from COVID-19. CDR3s include the opening cysteine and the closing phenylalanine or tryptophan. The order of the fields is clone size, V gene, J gene, D gene, CDR3 protein, CDR3 DNA. D genes are given only for firm matches. The size entry is marked missing in some rows and otherwise reads once, few, many or a size class.

NA	TRBV9	TRBJ1-3	NA	CASSSRVGNTIYF	TGTGCCAGCAGCTCCCGGGTCGGAAACACCATATATTTT
NA	TRBV3-1/TRBV3-2	TRBJ2-3	NA	CASSSSGADTQYF	TGTGCCAGCAGCTCAAGCGGAGCGGATACGCAGTATTTT
NA	TRBV9	TRBJ1-6	NA	CASSAGEGSPLHF	TGTGCCAGCAGCGCCGGGGAGGGCTCACCCCTCCACTTT
NA	TRBV28	TRBJ1-1	NA	CASPHSFF	TGTGCCAGCCCGCACTCTTTCTTT
NA	TRBV6-5	TRBJ1-5	NA	CASSYSRLSNQPQHF	TGTGCCAGCAGTTACTCGCGTCTCAGCAATCAGCCCCAGCATTTT
few	TRBV7-7	TRBJ2-1	TRBD2	CASSRGLASYDEQFF	TGTGCTAGCAGTCGCGGACTAGCAAGTTATGATGAGCAGTTCTTC
NA	TRBV15	TRBJ2-1	NA	CATSTLTSEQFF	TGTGCCACCAGCACCCTTACCAGTGAGCAGTTCTTC
NA	TRBV5-6	TRBJ2-3	NA	CASSTRRTGTQYF	TGTGCCAGCAGCACTAGGAGGACCGGTACGCAGTATTTT
NA	TRBV5-1	TRBJ2-3	TRBD2	CASSLTSGGYTQYF	TGCGCCAGCAGCCTGACTAGCGGGGGTTATACGCAGTATTTT
NA	TRBV6-5	TRBJ1-1	NA	CASSYTWGNTEAFF	TGTGCCAGCAGTTACACTTGGGGCAACACTGAAGCTTTCTTT
NA	TRBV27	TRBJ2-3	NA	CASTSGTRYTDTQYF	TGTGCCAGCACCTCGGGTACCCGATACACAGATACGCAGTATTTT
NA	TRBV28	TRBJ2-4	NA	CASSQSQSRDKNIQYF	TGTGCCAGCAGTCAGAGCCAGAGCCGGGACAAAAACATTCAGTACTTC
NA	TRBV28	TRBJ2-7	NA	CASSLIRDYEQYF	TGTGCCAGCAGTTTAATCCGGGACTACGAGCAGTACTTC
NA	TRBV5-1	TRBJ1-2	TRBD1	CASSLATGHYGYTF	TGCGCCAGCAGCTTGGCGACAGGGCACTATGGCTACACCTTC
once	TRBV5-1	TRBJ2-5	NA	CASSSEVGLRVQETQYF	TGCGCCAGCAGCTCTGAGGTCGGTTTACGGGTCCAAGAGACCCAGTACTTC
NA	TRBV27	TRBJ2-7	TRBD2	CASSFPGLPTYEQYF	TGTGCCAGCAGTTTCCCGGGACTACCTACCTACGAGCAGTACTTC
NA	TRBV5-1	TRBJ1-1	NA	CASSSYTEAFF	TGCGCCAGCAGCTCATACACTGAAGCTTTCTTT
few	TRBV9	TRBJ2-3	NA	CASSVIPEKSDTQYF	TGTGCCAGCAGCGTAATCCCGGAGAAATCAGATACGCAGTATTTT
NA	TRBV25-1	TRBJ1-4	NA	CASAQATNEKLFF	TGTGCCAGTGCGCAGGCAACTAATGAAAAACTGTTTTTT
NA	TRBV11-2	TRBJ2-2	TRBD2	CASSFRTSGRPRTGELFF	TGTGCCAGCAGCTTTCGGACTAGCGGGAGGCCGAGGACCGGGGAGCTGTTTTTT
NA	TRBV29-1	TRBJ2-3	TRBD1	CSARTGEKQHTQYF	TGCAGCGCCCGAACAGGGGAGAAACAACATACGCAGTATTTT
NA	TRBV5-4	TRBJ2-1	NA	CASSGYRDFLIF	TGTGCCAGCAGCGGGTACCGGGACTTCCTAATCTTC
NA	TRBV7-9	TRBJ1-1	TRBD1	CASSGGTGFTEAFF	TGTGCCAGCAGCGGGGGGACAGGGTTCACTGAAGCTTTCTTT
once	TRBV5-1	TRBJ1-2	NA	CASSLDSYGYTF	TGCGCCAGCAGCTTAGACAGCTATGGCTACACCTTC
NA	TRBV15	TRBJ1-1	NA	CATARTPGRSEAFF	TGTGCCACCGCCCGGACACCCGGACGGTCTGAAGCTTTCTTT
once	TRBV5-8	TRBJ2-5	NA	CASSLILGRQETQYF	TGTGCCAGCAGCTTGATATTGGGGCGGCAAGAGACCCAGTACTTC
NA	TRBV25-1	TRBJ2-5	NA	CASSGYSGEKTQYF	TGTGCCAGCAGTGGATATTCCGGGGAAAAGACCCAGTACTTC
NA	TRBV6-5	TRBJ1-6	TRBD1	CASSGQGGGSPLHF	TGTGCCAGCAGCGGACAGGGTGGTGGGTCACCCCTCCACTTT
NA	TRBV5-1	TRBJ1-2	NA	CASSAPGGQSTF	TGCGCCAGTTCCGCCCCTGGGGGACAATCCACCTTC
NA	TRBV9	TRBJ2-3	NA	CASSVAPLAGTGDTQYF	TGTGCCAGCAGCGTAGCTCCCCTAGCGGGGACAGGTGATACGCAGTATTTT
NA	TRBV6-4	TRBJ1-2	NA	CASSETGLGYGYTF	TGTGCCAGCAGTGAAACAGGGCTGGGTTATGGCTACACCTTC
NA	TRBV5-1	TRBJ2-5	NA	CASSLAKRPYQETQYF	TGCGCCAGCAGCTTGGCCAAGCGTCCCTACCAAGAGACCCAGTACTTC
NA	TRBV28	TRBJ2-7	NA	CASTLSSHEQYF	TGTGCCAGCACCCTATCCTCCCACGAGCAGTACTTC
NA	TRBV29-1	TRBJ2-3	NA	CSVAGAVGDTQYF	TGCAGCGTCGCGGGGGCTGTTGGAGATACGCAGTATTTT
NA	TRBV6-5	TRBJ1-3	NA	CASTHLAGSGNTIYF	TGTGCCAGCACCCATCTTGCAGGCTCTGGAAACACCATATATTTT
NA	TRBV3-1/TRBV3-2	TRBJ1-4	TRBD1	CASSQATGGGTNEKLFF	TGTGCCAGCAGCCAAGCCACAGGGGGCGGGACTAATGAAAAACTGTTTTTT
once	TRBV2	TRBJ1-5	NA	CASSEKWGGRRKGNQPQHF	TGTGCCAGCAGTGAAAAATGGGGAGGACGTCGAAAGGGCAATCAGCCCCAGCATTTT
NA	TRBV9	TRBJ1-2	NA	CASSPPGERGYTF	TGTGCCAGCAGCCCACCCGGGGAGAGGGGCTACACCTTC
NA	TRBV11-2	TRBJ1-2	NA	CASSPLLQTYGYTF	TGTGCCAGCAGCCCATTACTACAAACGTATGGCTACACCTTC
NA	TRBV5-8	TRBJ2-5	TRBD1	CASSGQTGESGETQYF	TGTGCCAGCAGCGGCCAGACAGGGGAGAGTGGAGAGACCCAGTACTTC
once	TRBV5-1	TRBJ1-4	NA	CASSLVPLSGNEKLFF	TGCGCCAGCAGCTTGGTCCCACTTAGCGGGAACGAAAAACTGTTTTTT